The next 10 T cell receptor beta chains were all read from a single sample in a study of blood T cell repertoires in COVID-19 (dated by TCRdb to the early 2020s). The library was prepared using the immunoSEQ multiplex PCR assay. TCRdb limited this immuneACCESS table to in-frame rearrangements with V and J called. A share of clones is missing; checked studies link under half to unresolved V genes, and the rest is unexplained. The sample contains a few hundred thousand clones, roughly 83% of them found a single time. The ten largest clones represent about 7.4% of the sample. The specimen was peripheral blood. These receptors came from a woman in her fifties or sixties with acute or convalescent COVID-19.

This clone was seen more than once but under ten times. The rearrangement links TRBV2 to TRBJ2-1, with D perhaps TRBD2 (6 bases). Germline CDR1 is SNHLY and CDR2 is FYNNEI. The V end lost 7 bases, the J end lost 6 bases, and 16 bases lay between the germline ends. This CDR3 is built from 14 residues. In DNA form, the CDR3 reads TGTGCCAGCATAGTGTCCGGGAGTCCCAATGAGCAGTTCTTC. The encoded protein is CASIVSGSPNEQFF.

The chain has TRBV5-1 and TRBJ2-7, with 9 bases identical to TRBD1. Per germline, CDR1 SGHRS and CDR2 YFSETQ. Germline trimming cut 1 base from V and 2 bases from J; bases unmatched to any gene: 4. CDR3 length: 15 amino acids. CDR3 amino acids: CASSLSRDRAYEQYF. The CDR3, as DNA: TGCGCCAGCAGCTTGTCCCGGGACAGGGCCTACGAGCAGTACTTC.

The J gene is TRBJ2-1, the V gene TRBV27, with 8 bases identical to TRBD2. Trimming cost V 6 bases and J 10 bases; bases outside gene matches: 17. Germline assignment: CDR1 MNHEY and CDR2 SMNVEV (reference sequence). This CDR3 comprises 16 residues. The CDR3 reads CASRGAGGHFGWEQFF. The CDR3 nucleotides read TGTGCCAGCAGAGGGGCGGGGGGTCACTTTGGTTGGGAGCAGTTCTTC.

This clone came up once. V gene TRBV2 combines with J gene TRBJ1-3; tentative D call: TRBD1 (5 bases). CDR3 length equals 13 residues. Germline loops: CDR1 SNHLY, CDR2 FYNNEI. V was pared by 7 bases and J by 7 bases, with 14 bases between. The CDR3 loop is CASMGLTPNTIYF. The CDR3 DNA is TGTGCCAGCATGGGACTCACCCCGAACACCATATATTTT.

The chain recombines TRBV19 with TRBJ2-7, with TRBD2 matching 10 bases. CDR1 LNHDA and CDR2 SQIVND come from the germline V gene (reference sequence). The CDR3 runs to 15 residues. V lost 3 bases and J lost 3; bases outside the gene matches: 5. The DNA for the CDR3 is TGTGCCAGTAGTATTTCCTGGACTAGCGGCTACGAGCAGTACTTC. Translated: CASSISWTSGYEQYF.

In its sample, this clone was seen a few times. V usage is TRBV18 and J usage is TRBJ1-2; TRBD1 might be the D (6 bases). V was shortened by 0 bases and J by 7 bases, with 15 bases between the two germline ends. The CDR3 sequence is 15 residues long. Germline CDR1 and CDR2: KGHSH and LQKENI. CDR3 sequence (DNA): TGTGCCAGCTCACCACCAAACAGGGTGGTAGGTGGCTACACCTTC. Amino acid sequence: CASSPPNRVVGGYTF.

The CDR3 here is CASSDGTGRYNEQFF. The CDR3 bases are TGTGCCAGCAGTGATGGGACAGGGCGGTACAATGAGCAGTTCTTC. This chain joins TRBV6-4 and TRBJ2-1; 9 bases are shared with TRBD1. Germline CDR1 is MRHNA and CDR2 is SNTAGT. V was clipped by 3 bases and J by 4 bases; unmatched bases: 4. The CDR3 covers 15 residues.

V and J are TRBV18 and TRBJ1-3; 9 nucleotides line up with TRBD1. Trimming cost V 5 bases and J 0 bases; bases outside gene matches: 2. The germline V gene has CDR1 KGHSH and CDR2 LQKENI. This CDR3 has 15 amino acids. The CDR3 reads CASSEDRGSGNTIYF. CDR3 bases: TGTGCCAGCTCAGAGGACAGGGGCTCTGGAAACACCATATATTTT.

The chain carries TRBV19 and TRBJ2-3, with 14 bases matching TRBD2. The CDR3 extends over 17 amino acids. Germline V gives CDR1 LNHDA, CDR2 SQIVND (reference sequence). V shed 5 bases and J 5 bases; nucleotides not matched to a gene: 9. The CDR3: CASSPRLAGGLGDTQYF. For the CDR3, the DNA is TGTGCCAGTAGTCCACGACTAGCGGGGGGGCTAGGAGATACGCAGTATTTT.

The chain has TRBV4-3 and TRBJ1-5, with D possibly TRBD1 on 6 matching bases. The CDR3 sequence is 12 residues long. The germline V and J ends were trimmed by 6 bases and 5 bases, with 8 bases remaining between them. Looked up from germline, CDR1 is LGHNA and CDR2 is YSLEER. The CDR3: CASSTGYQPQHF. The CDR3 bases are TGCGCCAGCAGTACAGGGTATCAGCCCCAGCATTTT.